This T cell receptor (beta chain) was sequenced during a study of T cell responses to AZD1222 COVID-19 vaccine. General study points: Repertoire sampling happened only post peak T cell response. Spike as a whole was targeted by vaccine-associated CD4 TCRs, dominant at 160-218 and 743-854.

Concerning this clone: The target antigen is unknown.

TCRdb's table, derived via immunoSEQ multiplex PCR, lists solely in-frame clones and lacks some. The data contain tens of thousands of clones, 88% of them singletons. Germline V CDR1 and CDR2: SGHKS, YYEKEE (reference sequence). V lost 1 base to trimming and J lost 0 bases, with 4 bases between them. The CDR3 totals 13 residues. The material sequenced was peripheral blood, taken 28 days after the second dose of the MenACWY control vaccine. V and J are TRBV5-5 and TRBJ1-2; D is uncertain. The sequence derives from an adult who received the MenACWY meningococcal vaccine as a control. CDR3 protein: CASSLTANYGYTF. CDR3 DNA: TGTGCCAGCAGCTTGACAGCTAACTATGGCTACACCTTC.